Sequencing of this T cell receptor beta chain was carried out in a study of T cells after somatic rescue of genetic block. Generated by immunoSEQ multiplex PCR, the TCRdb table keeps only in-frame clones and is missing some. The table shows 50,000 to 60,000 clones, with 90% to 96% occurring only once. The source of this sequence is a child under two years old. Source material: peripheral blood mononuclear cells (PBMCs).

In DNA form, the CDR3 reads TGCAGCGTCGTGACTCAGGGTGCGCAGTACTTC. It yields the protein CSVVTQGAQYF. The rearrangement links TRBV29-1 to TRBJ2-7; D is perhaps TRBD1 (5 bases). The V end lost 6 bases, the J end lost 9 bases, and 15 bases lay between the germline ends. This CDR3 is built from 11 residues. The germline gives CDR1 SQVTM, CDR2 ANQGSEA.